This TCR beta chain appears in the sequencing data of a study of cytomegalovirus exposure and HLA in healthy donors. Vbeta (60) and Jbeta (13) primers were used in the PCR. Here immunoSEQ multiplex PCR was the method, and the copy in TCRdb shows in-frame clones only, minus some. This table holds about 150,000 clones, 60% to 80% found once. Germline lookup yields CDR1 MGHRA and CDR2 YSYEKL. The CDR3 contains 15 residues. Trimming stripped 1 base from V and 4 bases from J, with 13 bases between. J is TRBJ2-5 and V is TRBV4-1; D is possibly TRBD2 (6 bases). The sample was PBMCs. This sequence was found in a woman aged 40 to 49 in good health and CMV-seronegative. The DNA for the CDR3 is TGCGCCAGCAGCCAAGCCCATGGCGGGATAGAGACCCAGTACTTC. Protein product: CASSQAHGGIETQYF.